The 22 T cell receptor beta chains presented below share a single source sample, sequenced in a study of blood T cell repertoires in COVID-19. Assay: immunoSEQ multiplex PCR; the TCRdb copy retains only in-frame clones and omits some. The sample has hundreds of thousands of clones; 65% to 90% are singletons. The sequenced material came from peripheral blood. All receptors come from a human donor in a cohort sampled during active COVID-19.

On this clone itself: This specimen includes other DNA sequences encoding the same CDR3. This chain links TRBV18 with TRBJ2-3; D not resolved. CDR1 and CDR2 (germline): KGHSH, LQKENI. Deletions cut 6 bases from V and 0 bases from J, with 4 bases between. The CDR3 length is 12 residues. In nucleotides, the CDR3 is TGTGCCAGCTCCCCTAGCACAGATACGCAGTATTTT. As protein: CASSPSTDTQYF.

This clone was picked up a small number of times. This chain connects TRBV6-2 or TRBV6-3 to TRBJ1-1; TRBD1 matches 7 bases. Looked up from germline, CDR1 is MNHEY and CDR2 is SVGEGT. The trim removed 4 bases at V and 3 bases at J, leaving 5 bases unmatched. CDR3 length: 14 residues. CDR3 nucleotides: TGTGCCAGCAGTTTTAAAGACAGGGACACTGAAGCTTTCTTT. Translated: CASSFKDRDTEAFF.

The V gene is TRBV2, the J gene TRBJ2-5; 11 nucleotides line up with TRBD1. The V segment lost 5 bases and the J segment 4 bases; nucleotides outside the gene matches: 9. Per the germline V gene, CDR1 is SNHLY and CDR2 is FYNNEI. The CDR3 covers 16 residues. CDR3 in DNA: TGTGCCAGCAGTCGGGACAGGGGGGGTAACCGAGAGACCCAGTACTTC. Its protein is CASSRDRGGNRETQYF.

The chain recombines TRBV12-5 with TRBJ2-1, with TRBD1 matching over 9 bases. After removal of 5 bases from V and 5 bases from J, the junction contained 10 bases not matched to a gene. Germline V gives CDR1 LGHNT, CDR2 FRNRAP. This CDR3 contains 16 residues. The CDR3 nucleotides are TGTGCTAGTGGTCTTTACCGGGACAGGGTGCACAATGAGCAGTTCTTC. This encodes CASGLYRDRVHNEQFF.

The chain recombines TRBV29-1 with TRBJ2-7; 7 bases are shared with TRBD1. Germline CDR1 reads SQVTM; CDR2 reads ANQGSEA. Trimming cost V 4 bases and J 3 bases; bases outside gene matches: 6. The CDR3 contains 13 residues. The CDR3 reads CSVGKGTDYEQYF. CDR3 sequence (DNA): TGCAGCGTTGGTAAAGGGACAGACTACGAGCAGTACTTC.

The rearrangement links TRBV5-6 to TRBJ1-1; D may be TRBD1 (5 bases). This CDR3 is built from 14 residues. Germline lookup yields CDR1 SGHDT and CDR2 YYEEEE. The V and J ends lost 4 bases and 2 bases respectively, with 12 bases between them. The CDR3 sequence is CASSPPGANTEAFF. The CDR3 coding sequence is TGTGCCAGCAGCCCTCCTGGGGCAAACACTGAAGCTTTCTTT.

The chain combines TRBV3-1 (or the pseudogene TRBV3-2) with TRBJ2-7; D possibly corresponds to TRBD1 (7 bases). The germline V and J ends were trimmed by 4 bases and 1 base, with 11 bases remaining between them. Germline values: CDR1 LGHDT, CDR2 YNNKEL (reference sequence). The CDR3 is made up of 14 amino acids. The CDR3 DNA is TGTGCCAGCAGCCGCAGGGGGAGGTCCTACGAGCAGTACTTC. It translates to CASSRRGRSYEQYF.

The chain is built from TRBV9 and TRBJ2-3; TRBD2 matches 10 bases. The germline V gene encodes CDR1 SGDLS and CDR2 YYNGEE. Trimming removed 0 bases from V and 3 bases from J; junction bases left unmatched: 4. The CDR3 has 16 amino acids. CDR3 amino acids: CASSVVASGSTDTQYF. As DNA, the CDR3 is TGTGCCAGCAGCGTAGTAGCTAGCGGGAGTACAGATACGCAGTATTTT.

This clone was seen more than once but under ten times. The V and J genes are TRBV7-9 and TRBJ2-1; 7 bases line up with TRBD2. Germline assignment: CDR1 SEHNR and CDR2 FQNEAQ (reference sequence). This CDR3 is built from 17 residues. Germline trimming cut 5 bases from V and 5 bases from J; bases unmatched to any gene: 15. The CDR3 nucleotides are TGTGCCAGCAGCCCCCAAAATTGGTGGGACTACAACAATGAGCAGTTCTTC. Translation: CASSPQNWWDYNNEQFF.

CDR3 amino acids: CASSSTSGAFPLEQFF. In DNA, the CDR3 is TGCGCCAGCAGCTCGACTAGCGGGGCCTTCCCCCTTGAGCAGTTCTTC. The V call is TRBV5-1, the J call TRBJ2-1; 11 bases are a match to TRBD2. This CDR3 comprises 16 residues. CDR1 is SGHRS, CDR2 YFSETQ, per germline. V was pared by 3 bases and J by 9 bases, with 11 bases of the junction left unmatched. The full variable domain, completed using reference TRBV5-1 and TRBJ2-1, is KAGVTQTPRYLIKTRGQQVTLSCSPISGHRSVSWYQQTPGQGLQFLFEYFSETQRNKGNFPGRFSGRQFSNSRSEMNVSTLELGDSALYLCASSSTSGAFPLEQFFGPGTRLTVL.

This chain connects TRBV6-5 to TRBJ1-5; 9 positions match TRBD1. The CDR3 runs to 14 residues. Trimming at V came to 7 bases and at J to 4 bases, leaving 5 bases not matched to a gene. Germline assignment: CDR1 MNHEY and CDR2 SVGAGI. The CDR3 sequence is CASNLQGANQPQHF. In nucleotides, the CDR3 is TGTGCCAGCAATTTACAGGGGGCGAATCAGCCCCAGCATTTT.

About this clone itself: The identical CDR3 is also encoded by other nucleotide sequences in the sample. The chain recombines TRBV9 with TRBJ2-1, with 9 bases matching TRBD2. CDR1 SGDLS and CDR2 YYNGEE come from the germline V gene. This CDR3 is built from 15 residues. The V gene end was trimmed by 5 bases and the J gene end by 1 base; junction bases not matched to a gene: 4. CDR3 sequence (DNA): TGTGCCAGCAGTGTAACTAGCGGGTCCTACAATGAGCAGTTCTTC. The encoded protein is CASSVTSGSYNEQFF.

This rearrangement joins TRBV6-5 to TRBJ2-5; 9 bases match TRBD1. CDR3 length equals 15 residues. Germline assignment: CDR1 MNHEY and CDR2 SVGAGI. The junction had 7 bases not matched to a gene; V was cut back by 4 bases and J by 4 bases. CDR3: CASSFAGTGRETQYF. CDR3 DNA: TGTGCCAGCAGTTTCGCCGGGACAGGGAGAGAGACCCAGTACTTC.

This clone was seen more than once but under ten times. V gene TRBV30 combines with J gene TRBJ2-2; D might be TRBD2 (5 bases). V was clipped by 2 bases and J by 2 bases, with 12 bases between them. Germline V gene sequence: CDR1 GTSNPN, CDR2 SVGIG (reference sequence). CDR3 size: 15 residues. The CDR3 region is CAWSIWTGNTGELFF. In DNA, the CDR3 is TGTGCCTGGAGTATCTGGACGGGAAACACCGGGGAGCTGTTTTTT.

This chain joins TRBV7-2 and TRBJ1-1; D is possibly TRBD1 (6 bases). The V end lost 5 bases, the J end lost 0 bases, and 10 bases lay between the germline ends. The germline V gene has CDR1 SGHTA and CDR2 FQGNSA. This CDR3 contains 14 residues. The CDR3 sequence: CASSTQGVNTEAFF. CDR3 bases: TGTGCCAGCAGCACACAGGGAGTGAACACTGAAGCTTTCTTT.

This clone is a singleton in its sample. The V gene is TRBV9, the J gene TRBJ2-5; 9 bases agree with TRBD1. The CDR3 consists of 13 residues. Germline V CDR1 and CDR2: SGDLS, YYNGEE. Germline trimming cut 4 bases from V and 4 bases from J; bases unmatched to any gene: 2. The CDR3 coding sequence is TGTGCCAGCAGCCGACAGGGGGGAGAGACCCAGTACTTC. Amino acid sequence: CASSRQGGETQYF.

The CDR3 region is CASSLEGRANFYNEQFF. For the CDR3, the DNA is TGTGCCAGCAGCTTAGAGGGCAGGGCGAATTTTTACAATGAGCAGTTCTTC. This chain links TRBV11-3 with TRBJ2-1, with D maybe TRBD1 (5 bases). The germline V gene encodes CDR1 SGHNT and CDR2 YENEEA. Trimming pared 0 bases from V and 4 bases from J, leaving 16 bases between. This CDR3 is 17 amino acids long.

The chain carries TRBV27 and TRBJ1-1; no clear D gene. The CDR3 has 13 residues. CDR1 is MNHEY and CDR2 is SMNVEV in the germline V gene (reference sequence). Trimming cost V 6 bases and J 1 base, with 9 bases left between them. The CDR3 DNA reads as TGTGCCAGCAGGTGGGCAGGGAACACTGAAGCTTTCTTT. Its protein is CASRWAGNTEAFF.

The rearrangement joins TRBV27 to TRBJ1-5; 7 bases are shared with TRBD1. Trimming took 5 bases from V and 3 from J; bases not matched to a gene: 4. Germline V gives CDR1 MNHEY, CDR2 SMNVEV (reference sequence). CDR3 length: 14 amino acids. CDR3 nucleotide sequence: TGTGCCAGCAGTCCGACAGGGACCAATCAGCCCCAGCATTTT. This codes for CASSPTGTNQPQHF.

The chain combines TRBV2 with TRBJ1-4; 9 nucleotides line up with TRBD1. In germline, CDR1 is SNHLY, CDR2 FYNNEI. The length of the CDR3 is 14 residues. Trimming cost V 6 bases and J 9 bases; bases outside gene matches: 8. The CDR3 region is CASRPGQGTKKLFF. CDR3 coding DNA: TGTGCCAGCAGACCGGGACAGGGAACGAAAAAACTGTTTTTT.

V usage is TRBV7-7 and J usage is TRBJ2-1; a possible D gene is TRBD2 (5 bases). CDR1 is SSHAT and CDR2 is FNYEAQ in the germline V gene (reference sequence). The V end was cut by 4 bases, the J end by 5 bases, with 12 bases between. The CDR3 sequence is 14 residues long. CDR3 sequence reads: CASSSVDGNNEQFF. The CDR3 region has the DNA TGTGCCAGCAGCTCAGTGGACGGGAACAATGAGCAGTTCTTC. The full variable domain, with the rest looked up from reference TRBV7-7 and TRBJ2-1, is GAGVSQSPRYKVTKRGQDVTLRCDPISSHATLYWYQQALGQGPEFLTYFNYEAQPDKSGLPSDRFSAERPEGSISTLTIQRTEQRDSAMYRCASSSVDGNNEQFFGPGTRLTVL.

This chain links TRBV18 with TRBJ2-1; the match to TRBD2 covers 8 bases. The CDR3 covers 17 residues. Germline CDR1 reads KGHSH; CDR2 reads LQKENI. With 4 bases clipped from V and 1 base from J, the junction kept 9 bases outside the gene matches. The CDR3: CASSHRVLAASYNEQFF. In DNA form, the CDR3 reads TGTGCCAGCTCACACAGGGTACTAGCGGCATCCTACAATGAGCAGTTCTTC. Filled out from reference TRBV18 and TRBJ2-1, the complete variable domain reads NAGVMQNPRHLVRRRGQEARLRCSPMKGHSHVYWYRQLPEEGLKFMVYLQKENIIDESGMPKERFSAEFPKEGPSILRIQQVVRGDSAAYFCASSHRVLAASYNEQFFGPGTRLTVL.